This is a list of T cell receptor beta chains from one sample in a study of blood T cell repertoires in COVID-19. The repertoire was sequenced with immunoSEQ multiplex PCR; TCRdb's copy has only in-frame clones and lacks some. The sample contains roughly 150,000 clones, 70% to 85% of which appear only once. The sample comprised PBMCs or T cells enriched from blood (not recorded which). The receptor source for this set is a woman between 70 and 85 years old in a cohort exposed to, infected with or recovered from COVID-19 (not recorded which). The CDR3 runs from the conserved cysteine through the conserved F or W. D genes are given only for firm matches. Rows give clone size only sometimes, using once, few, many, or a class for an expanded clone.

V,length,size,J,D,DNA,CDR3
TRBV2,12,few,TRBJ2-7,-,TGTGCCATCTCCCAGGGTTTCTACGAGCAGTACTTC,CAISQGFYEQYF
TRBV9,15,-,TRBJ1-6,-,TGTGCCAGCAGCGTAAACTCCATTCCCAATTCACCCCTCCACTTT,CASSVNSIPNSPLHF
TRBV18,15,-,TRBJ2-7,-,TGTGCCAGCTCTCCTACAGGGTCCCCTTTTTACGAGCAGTACTTC,CASSPTGSPFYEQYF
TRBV24-1,15,-,TRBJ2-5,-,TGTGCCACCAGTGATTCCAGGGGTAGCGGGGAGACCCAGTACTTC,CATSDSRGSGETQYF
TRBV5-8,18,-,TRBJ1-5,-,TGTGCCAGCAGCTTTGCCGGGACATCTCGGGTACGGGATCAGCCCCAGCATTTT,CASSFAGTSRVRDQPQHF
TRBV5-1,20,-,TRBJ2-1,TRBD2,TGCGCCAGCAGCTTGGGTCGAGCTAGCGGGAGGCCTAGCTCCTACAATGAGCAGTTCTTC,CASSLGRASGRPSSYNEQFF
TRBV7-3,13,-,TRBJ2-3,-,TGTGCCAGCAGCTTTTCCCTCTCCGATACGCAGTATTTT,CASSFSLSDTQYF
TRBV2,13,-,TRBJ2-7,-,TGTGCCAGCAGTGTTCAAGCGTCGGGGGAGCAGTACTTC,CASSVQASGEQYF
TRBV7-9,13,-,TRBJ2-1,TRBD2,TGTGCCAGCAGCCGGACTAGTAATAATGAGCAGTTCTTC,CASSRTSNNEQFF
TRBV6-5,15,few,TRBJ2-2,-,TGTGCCAGCAGTTACTCGGACACCTACACCGGGGAGCTGTTTTTT,CASSYSDTYTGELFF
TRBV6-2/TRBV6-3,14,-,TRBJ1-4,-,TGTGCCAGCAGTTCGGGGTCAACTAATGAAAAACTGTTTTTT,CASSSGSTNEKLFF
TRBV7-2,14,-,TRBJ1-4,-,TGTGCCAGCAGCTTCCTAGGAACGGGTGAAAAACTGTTTTTT,CASSFLGTGEKLFF
TRBV28,16,-,TRBJ1-5,TRBD1,TGTGCCAGCAGTATATCCCGGGACAGCTTTAATCAGCCCCAGCATTTT,CASSISRDSFNQPQHF
TRBV3-1/TRBV3-2,16,-,TRBJ1-5,TRBD1,TGTGCCAGCAGCCTTGGGCCAGGGGGAAGCAATCAGCCCCAGCATTTT,CASSLGPGGSNQPQHF
TRBV2,16,few,TRBJ2-2,TRBD1,TGTGCCAGCAGTGAAATGGGGACAGGGTGGACCGGGGAGCTGTTTTTT,CASSEMGTGWTGELFF
TRBV15,12,-,TRBJ2-5,-,TGTGCCACCAGCAGAGGAGGGAAGGCCCAGTACTTC,CATSRGGKAQYF
TRBV7-3,15,-,TRBJ2-3,TRBD2,TGTGCCAGCAGCTCCTTTAGCGGGAGCCCAGATACGCAGTATTTT,CASSSFSGSPDTQYF
TRBV7-9,12,few,TRBJ1-2,TRBD1,TGTGCCAGCAGCGGACAGGGGAATGGCTACACCTTC,CASSGQGNGYTF
TRBV11-2,13,once,TRBJ2-7,TRBD1,TGTGCCAGCAGCTTAGGAACAGGGGACGAGCAGTACTTC,CASSLGTGDEQYF
TRBV6-5,13,-,TRBJ1-1,TRBD1,TGTGCCAGCAGCCGGACAGGGGGGAGGGAAGCTTTCTTT,CASSRTGGREAFF
TRBV19,20,-,TRBJ1-6,-,TGTGCCAGTAGTATAGAAGGAGCGACAGAGATTTACTCCTATAATTCACCCCTCCACTTT,CASSIEGATEIYSYNSPLHF
TRBV28,14,-,TRBJ2-7,TRBD2,TGTGCCAGCGTCATAGCGGGAGGTCAGGACGAGCAGTACTTC,CASVIAGGQDEQYF
TRBV6-5,12,few,TRBJ2-7,-,TGTGCCAGCAGGGAGGGGCCGGGCGAGCAGTACTTC,CASREGPGEQYF
TRBV24-1,13,once,TRBJ2-1,TRBD1,TGTGCCACCAGTGATCCCAGGGGGCATGAGCAGTTCTTC,CATSDPRGHEQFF
TRBV2,16,-,TRBJ1-4,-,TGTGCCAGCAGTAGAACCACAGGGAGGGCAGGTGAAAAACTGTTTTTT,CASSRTTGRAGEKLFF
TRBV28,14,-,TRBJ2-3,TRBD1,TGTGCCAGCAGTTCGGGACAGGGATTAAATACGCAGTATTTT,CASSSGQGLNTQYF
TRBV19,14,-,TRBJ1-2,-,TGTGCCAGTGGAACCGGGACAAACTACTATGGCTACACCTTC,CASGTGTNYYGYTF
TRBV3-1/TRBV3-2,17,-,TRBJ2-5,TRBD2,TGTGCCAGCAGCCTCCGACTAGCGGCAACTATACAAGAGACCCAGTACTTC,CASSLRLAATIQETQYF
TRBV11-2,12,-,TRBJ2-1,TRBD1,TGTGCCAGCAGCCCCAGGGGGCGGGAGCAGTTCTTC,CASSPRGREQFF
TRBV7-2,12,-,TRBJ2-1,-,TGTGCCAGCAGCTTAGCGCGGTATGAGCAGTTCTTC,CASSLARYEQFF
TRBV10-3,12,few,TRBJ1-6,-,TGTGCCATCAGTAGCGGCGATTCACCCCTCCACTTT,CAISSGDSPLHF
TRBV4-2,17,once,TRBJ2-4,-,TGTGCCAGCAGCCAAGATCCGGGTGGTGGGGCCAAAAACATTCAGTACTTC,CASSQDPGGGAKNIQYF
TRBV10-2,18,-,TRBJ1-5,TRBD1,TGCGCCAGCAGTGATACCGGGACAGGGAGCCTGGGCAATCAGCCCCAGCATTTT,CASSDTGTGSLGNQPQHF
TRBV7-2,15,-,TRBJ2-3,TRBD1,TGTGCCAGCAGCTTTTTTCAGGGGGCGGCAGATACGCAGTATTTT,CASSFFQGAADTQYF
TRBV18,15,once,TRBJ2-1,TRBD2,TGTGCCAGCTCACCAATGACTAGCGTTGGCAATGAGCAGTTCTTC,CASSPMTSVGNEQFF
TRBV7-9,15,once,TRBJ1-6,-,TGTGCCAGCAGCTTAGAGGCAGACAGTAATTCACCCCTCCACTTT,CASSLEADSNSPLHF
TRBV5-8,15,few,TRBJ2-7,TRBD2,TGTGCCAGCAGCTTGTTTACGGGAGGAGACTACGAGCAGTACTTC,CASSLFTGGDYEQYF
TRBV19,15,-,TRBJ2-2,TRBD1,TGTGCCAGTAGTAGGGACAGGGGGCTTATCGGGGAGCTGTTTTTT,CASSRDRGLIGELFF
TRBV7-3,17,-,TRBJ2-3,TRBD2,TGTGCCAGCAGCTTGACGGGACTAGCGGAATACACAGATACGCAGTATTTT,CASSLTGLAEYTDTQYF
TRBV4-3,15,-,TRBJ1-4,TRBD1,TGCGCCAGCAGCCAAGTGGGACAGGGGCATGAAAAACTGTTTTTT,CASSQVGQGHEKLFF
TRBV5-6,14,-,TRBJ2-4,-,TGTGCCAGCAGTTCAACGGGAACTCAAAACATTCAGTACTTC,CASSSTGTQNIQYF
TRBV19,14,-,TRBJ1-2,TRBD1,TGTGCCAGTAGTCCGGGACAGAATAACTATGGCTACACCTTC,CASSPGQNNYGYTF
TRBV3-1/TRBV3-2,15,-,TRBJ1-2,TRBD1,TGTGCCAGCAGCCCCGCCACAGGGGGCTTAAGGGGCTACACCTTC,CASSPATGGLRGYTF
TRBV11-2,15,-,TRBJ2-7,-,TGTGCCAGCAGCTTAGAGCGGGACTTTGACTACGAGCAGTACTTC,CASSLERDFDYEQYF